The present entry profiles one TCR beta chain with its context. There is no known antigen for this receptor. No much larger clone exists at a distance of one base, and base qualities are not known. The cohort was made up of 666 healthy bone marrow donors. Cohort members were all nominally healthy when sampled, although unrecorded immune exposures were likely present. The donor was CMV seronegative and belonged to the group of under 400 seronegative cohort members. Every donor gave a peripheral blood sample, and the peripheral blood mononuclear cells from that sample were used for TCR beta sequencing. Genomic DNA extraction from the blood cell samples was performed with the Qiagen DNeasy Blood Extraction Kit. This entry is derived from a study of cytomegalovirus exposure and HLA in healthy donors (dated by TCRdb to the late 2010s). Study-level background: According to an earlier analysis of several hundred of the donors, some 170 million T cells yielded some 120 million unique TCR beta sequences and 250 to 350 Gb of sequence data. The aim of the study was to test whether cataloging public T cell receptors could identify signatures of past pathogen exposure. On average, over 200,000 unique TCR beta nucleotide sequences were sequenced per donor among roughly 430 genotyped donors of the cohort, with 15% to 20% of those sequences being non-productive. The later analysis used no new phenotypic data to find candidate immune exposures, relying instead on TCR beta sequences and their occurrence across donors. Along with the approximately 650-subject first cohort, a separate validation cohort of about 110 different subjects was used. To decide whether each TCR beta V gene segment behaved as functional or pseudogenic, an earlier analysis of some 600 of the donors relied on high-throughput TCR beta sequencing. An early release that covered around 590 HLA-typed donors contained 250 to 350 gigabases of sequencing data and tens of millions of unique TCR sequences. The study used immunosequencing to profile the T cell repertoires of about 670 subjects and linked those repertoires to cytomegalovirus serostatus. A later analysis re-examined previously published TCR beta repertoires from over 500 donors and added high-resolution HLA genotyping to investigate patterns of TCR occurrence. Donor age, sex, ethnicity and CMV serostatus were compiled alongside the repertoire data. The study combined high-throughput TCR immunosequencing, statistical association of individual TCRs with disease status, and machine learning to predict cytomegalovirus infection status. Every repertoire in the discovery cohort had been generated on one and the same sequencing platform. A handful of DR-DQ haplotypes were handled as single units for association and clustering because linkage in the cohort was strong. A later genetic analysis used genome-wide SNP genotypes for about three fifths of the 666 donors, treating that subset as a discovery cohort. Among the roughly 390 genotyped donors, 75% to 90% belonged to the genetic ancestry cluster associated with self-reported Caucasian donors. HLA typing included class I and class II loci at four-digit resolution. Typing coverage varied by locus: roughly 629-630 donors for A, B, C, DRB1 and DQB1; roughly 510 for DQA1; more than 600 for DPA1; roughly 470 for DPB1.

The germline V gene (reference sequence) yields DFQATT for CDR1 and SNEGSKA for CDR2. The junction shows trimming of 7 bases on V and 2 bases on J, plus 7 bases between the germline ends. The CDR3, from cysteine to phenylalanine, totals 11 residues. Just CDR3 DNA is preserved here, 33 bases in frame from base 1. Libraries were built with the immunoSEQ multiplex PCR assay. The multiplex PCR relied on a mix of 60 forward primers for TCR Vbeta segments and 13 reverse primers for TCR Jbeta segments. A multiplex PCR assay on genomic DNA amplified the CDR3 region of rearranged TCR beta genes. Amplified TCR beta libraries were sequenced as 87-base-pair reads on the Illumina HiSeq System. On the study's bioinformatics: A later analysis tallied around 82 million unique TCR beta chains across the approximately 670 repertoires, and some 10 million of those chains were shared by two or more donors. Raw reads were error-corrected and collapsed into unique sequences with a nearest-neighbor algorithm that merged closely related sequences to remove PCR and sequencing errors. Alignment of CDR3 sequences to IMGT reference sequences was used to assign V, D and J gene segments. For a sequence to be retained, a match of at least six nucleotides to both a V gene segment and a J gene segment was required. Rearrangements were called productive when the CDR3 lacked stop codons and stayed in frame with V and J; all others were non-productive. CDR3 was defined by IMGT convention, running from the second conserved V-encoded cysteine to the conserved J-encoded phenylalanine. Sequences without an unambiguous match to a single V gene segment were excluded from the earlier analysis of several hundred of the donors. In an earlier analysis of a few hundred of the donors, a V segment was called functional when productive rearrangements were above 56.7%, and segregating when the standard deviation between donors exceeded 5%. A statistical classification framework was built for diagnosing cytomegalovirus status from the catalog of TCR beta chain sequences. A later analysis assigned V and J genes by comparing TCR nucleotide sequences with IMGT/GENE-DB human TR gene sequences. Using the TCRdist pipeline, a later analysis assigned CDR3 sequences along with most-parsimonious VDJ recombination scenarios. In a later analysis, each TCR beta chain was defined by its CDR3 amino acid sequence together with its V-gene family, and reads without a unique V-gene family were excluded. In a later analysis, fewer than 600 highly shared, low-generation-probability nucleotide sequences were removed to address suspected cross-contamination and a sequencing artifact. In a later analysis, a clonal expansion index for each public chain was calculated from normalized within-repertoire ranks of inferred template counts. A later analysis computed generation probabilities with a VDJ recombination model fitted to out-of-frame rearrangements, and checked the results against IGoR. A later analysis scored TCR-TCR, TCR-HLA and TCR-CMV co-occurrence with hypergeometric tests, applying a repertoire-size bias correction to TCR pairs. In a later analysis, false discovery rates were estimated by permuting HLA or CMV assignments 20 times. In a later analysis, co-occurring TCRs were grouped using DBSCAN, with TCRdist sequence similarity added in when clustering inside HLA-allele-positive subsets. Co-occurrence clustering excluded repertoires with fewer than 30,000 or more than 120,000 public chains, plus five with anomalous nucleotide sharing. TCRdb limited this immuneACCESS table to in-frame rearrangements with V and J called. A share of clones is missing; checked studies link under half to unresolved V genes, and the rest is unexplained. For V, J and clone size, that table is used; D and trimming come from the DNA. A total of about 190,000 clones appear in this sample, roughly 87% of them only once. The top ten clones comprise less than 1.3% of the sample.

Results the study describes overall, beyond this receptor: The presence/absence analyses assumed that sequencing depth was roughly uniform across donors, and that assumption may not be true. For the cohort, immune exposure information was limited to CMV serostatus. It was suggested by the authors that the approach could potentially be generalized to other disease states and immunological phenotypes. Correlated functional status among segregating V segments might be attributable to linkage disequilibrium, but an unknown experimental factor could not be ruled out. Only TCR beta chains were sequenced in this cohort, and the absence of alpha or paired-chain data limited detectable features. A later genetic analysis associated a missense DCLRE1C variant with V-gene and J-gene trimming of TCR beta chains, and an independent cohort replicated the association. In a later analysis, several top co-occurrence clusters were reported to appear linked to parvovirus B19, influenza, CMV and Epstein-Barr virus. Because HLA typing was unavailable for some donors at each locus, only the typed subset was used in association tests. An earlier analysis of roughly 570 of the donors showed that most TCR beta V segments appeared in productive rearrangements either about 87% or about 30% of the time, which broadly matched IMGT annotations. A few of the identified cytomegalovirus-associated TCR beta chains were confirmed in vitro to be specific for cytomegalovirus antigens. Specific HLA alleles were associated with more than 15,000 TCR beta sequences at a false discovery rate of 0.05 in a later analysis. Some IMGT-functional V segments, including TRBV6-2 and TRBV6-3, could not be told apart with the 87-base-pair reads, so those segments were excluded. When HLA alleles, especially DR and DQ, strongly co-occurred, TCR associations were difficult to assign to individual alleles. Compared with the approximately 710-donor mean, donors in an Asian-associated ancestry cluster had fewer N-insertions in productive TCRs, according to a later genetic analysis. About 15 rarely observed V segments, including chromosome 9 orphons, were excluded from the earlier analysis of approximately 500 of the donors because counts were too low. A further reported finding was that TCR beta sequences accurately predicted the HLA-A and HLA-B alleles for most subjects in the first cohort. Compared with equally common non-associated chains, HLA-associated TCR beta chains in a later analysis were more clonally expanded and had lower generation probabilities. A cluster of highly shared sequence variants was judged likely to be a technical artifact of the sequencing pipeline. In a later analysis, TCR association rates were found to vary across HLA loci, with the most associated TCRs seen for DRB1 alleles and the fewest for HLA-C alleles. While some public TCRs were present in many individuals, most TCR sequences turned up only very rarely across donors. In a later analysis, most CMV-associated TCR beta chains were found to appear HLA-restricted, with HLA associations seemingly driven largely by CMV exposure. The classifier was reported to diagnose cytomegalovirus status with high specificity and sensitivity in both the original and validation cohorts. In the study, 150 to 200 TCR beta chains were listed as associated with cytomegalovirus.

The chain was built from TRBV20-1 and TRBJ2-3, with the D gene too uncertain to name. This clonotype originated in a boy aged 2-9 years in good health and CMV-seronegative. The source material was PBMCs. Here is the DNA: TGCAGTGGGCTTTCCACAGATACGCAGTATTTT. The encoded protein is CSGLSTDTQYF.